A selection of T cell receptor beta chains follows, all from one sample in a study of cytomegalovirus exposure and HLA in healthy donors. The method was immunoSEQ multiplex PCR; TCRdb's version includes in-frame clones alone and lacks a portion of them. The table records 120,000 to 150,000 clones, about 87% of them present only once. Sample: PBMCs. The source of these receptors is a man between 18 and 29 years old in good health and CMV-seropositive. Both conserved end residues are part of each CDR3. D genes are given only for firm matches. For some rows the clone size is stated as once, few or many, or as a class when expanded; others skip it.

>.|TRBJ2-3|TRBV4-1|.
TGCGCCAGCAGCCATGTCCTCGTCAGGGGGGGCACAGATACGCAGTATTTT
CASSHVLVRGGTDTQYF
>few|TRBJ2-6|TRBV6-4|.
TGTGCCAGCAGTGACTCCAGGGATGGGGCCAACGTCCTGACTTTC
CASSDSRDGANVLTF
>once|TRBJ2-2|TRBV19|TRBD1
TGTGCCAGTAGGGGGACAGGGGGGACCGGGGAGCTGTTTTTT
CASRGTGGTGELFF
>.|TRBJ2-1|TRBV6-5|TRBD2
TGTGCCAGCAGTTACGGGACTAGCGGGAGGGATGAGCAGTTCTTC
CASSYGTSGRDEQFF
>.|TRBJ2-1|TRBV10-2|TRBD2
TGCGCCAGCAGCGAGTCGGGAGGTTACGCCAATGAGCAGTTCTTC
CASSESGGYANEQFF
>.|TRBJ2-7|TRBV10-3|TRBD2
TGTGCCATCAGTGAGTCAAATAGCGGGATTCTAGAGCAGTACTTC
CAISESNSGILEQYF
>.|TRBJ2-1|TRBV6-5|.
TGTGCCAGCAGCGGACAGCGAAACTACAATGAGCAGTTCTTC
CASSGQRNYNEQFF
>.|TRBJ1-1|TRBV30|TRBD1
TGTGCCTGGAGTCAGGGGGCCCATGAAGCTTTCTTT
CAWSQGAHEAFF
>.|TRBJ2-4|TRBV9|TRBD1
TGTGCCAGCAGCGCCGGGGGACAGGAAAACATTCAGTACTTC
CASSAGGQENIQYF
>.|TRBJ1-6|TRBV19|TRBD1
TGTGCCAGTAGTGCAACAGGGGCCTTAGCCCTAGGATCACCCCTCCACTTT
CASSATGALALGSPLHF
>once|TRBJ1-1|TRBV9|.
TGTGCCAGCAGCGTAGAAAACAGGGCAACTGAAGCTTTCTTT
CASSVENRATEAFF
>.|TRBJ1-4|TRBV2|TRBD1
TGTGCCAGCAGTGCGGACAGGGGGAATGAAAAACTGTTTTTT
CASSADRGNEKLFF
>.|TRBJ2-5|TRBV27|TRBD2
TGTGCCAGCAGTTCTGGACTAGCGGGCCGACGGATAGAGACCCAGTACTTC
CASSSGLAGRRIETQYF
>.|TRBJ1-1|TRBV5-1|TRBD1
TGCGCCAGCAGCCCGGAAGGGACAGGGTCAACTTTCTTT
CASSPEGTGSTFF
>.|TRBJ2-2|TRBV29-1|TRBD2
TGCAGCGGGACTAGCGGGAATAGCGTCCCCGGGGAGCTGTTTTTT
CSGTSGNSVPGELFF
>.|TRBJ1-5|TRBV27|TRBD1
TGTGCCAGCAGTTTATCAGGACAGGCGAGCAATCAGCCCCAGCATTTT
CASSLSGQASNQPQHF
>.|TRBJ2-3|TRBV6-1|TRBD2
TGTGCCAGCAGGACTAGCGGGAGGGATACGCAGTATTTT
CASRTSGRDTQYF
>.|TRBJ1-1|TRBV7-3|.
TGTGCCAGCAGCTTAACCAAGAACACTGAAGCTTTCTTT
CASSLTKNTEAFF
>.|TRBJ2-7|TRBV6-1|TRBD2
TGTGCCAGCAGAGTGGGGACTAGCTCCCACGAGCAGTACTTC
CASRVGTSSHEQYF
>.|TRBJ1-5|TRBV2|.
TGTGCCAGCAGCGTCGGACAGCGGTATAGCAATCAGCCCCAGCATTTT
CASSVGQRYSNQPQHF
>.|TRBJ2-1|TRBV5-1|TRBD1
TGCGCCAGCAGCTTGAGGGGGACAGACAATGAGCAGTTCTTC
CASSLRGTDNEQFF
>.|TRBJ1-1|TRBV5-1|.
TGCGCCAGCAGCTTAGGGGCTGAAGCTTTCTTT
CASSLGAEAFF
>.|TRBJ2-7|TRBV27|.
TGTGCCAGCAGTTTTGGTGAGGCCCACTCCTACGAGCAGTACTTC
CASSFGEAHSYEQYF
>.|TRBJ2-5|TRBV2|TRBD2
TGTGCCAGCACCCCCGGCCCAGCGGGGGGTCTCCAAGAGACCCAGTACTTC
CASTPGPAGGLQETQYF
>few|TRBJ2-7|TRBV7-2|TRBD1
TGTGCCAGCAGCTCGAAACCGGGACAGGGATATTACTACGAGCAGTACTTC
CASSSKPGQGYYYEQYF
>.|TRBJ1-2|TRBV2|TRBD1
TGTGCCAGCCACATTGGGGACAGCCTCTATGGCTACACCTTC
CASHIGDSLYGYTF
>few|TRBJ1-6|TRBV6-6|.
TGTGCCAGCACCCTCCTAGGGGAAGGCTCACCCCTCCACTTT
CASTLLGEGSPLHF
>.|TRBJ1-2|TRBV6-1|.
TGTGCCAGCAGTGAAACATACGACAAGCTCTATGGCTACACCTTC
CASSETYDKLYGYTF
>.|TRBJ2-7|TRBV5-1|TRBD1
TGCGCCAGCAGCTTTGGGACAGGGGACTACGAGCAGTACTTC
CASSFGTGDYEQYF
>.|TRBJ2-7|TRBV6-1|TRBD1
TGTGCCAGCAGCCCTAAGGGACAGGGGTTATACGAGCAGTACTTC
CASSPKGQGLYEQYF
>.|TRBJ2-7|TRBV6-6|.
TGTGCCAGCACCATAGGGGGTCGCTACGAGCAGTACTTC
CASTIGGRYEQYF
>.|TRBJ1-6|TRBV6-6|TRBD1
TGTGCCAGCAGGGCGGGGACAGAAAATTCACCCCTCCACTTT
CASRAGTENSPLHF
>.|TRBJ2-3|TRBV7-9|TRBD1
TGTGCCAGCCGAGACAGGGGTACAGATACGCAGTATTTT
CASRDRGTDTQYF
>once|TRBJ1-1|TRBV4-1|.
TGCGCCAGCAGCCCTACACAGGGCCCCAACACTGAAGCTTTCTTT
CASSPTQGPNTEAFF
>.|TRBJ1-5|TRBV2|TRBD1
TGTGCCAGCAGAACAGGGGTCAATCAGCCCCAGCATTTT
CASRTGVNQPQHF
>.|TRBJ1-5|TRBV5-1|TRBD1
TGCGCCAGCAGCTCCGGGACAGATAGCAATCAGCCCCAGCATTTT
CASSSGTDSNQPQHF
>.|TRBJ1-1|TRBV19|.
TGTGCCAGTAAACAAGGTCCTCAGAGACGGAGGAGTACTGAAGCTTTCTTT
CASKQGPQRRRSTEAFF
>.|TRBJ2-1|TRBV27|TRBD2
TGTGCCAGCAGTTTATCAGACAGCGGGAGTAATGAGCAGTTCTTC
CASSLSDSGSNEQFF
>once|TRBJ1-1|TRBV7-2|.
TGTGCCAGCAGCCCCTCCCTTTACACTGAAGCTTTCTTT
CASSPSLYTEAFF
>.|TRBJ2-7|TRBV2|.
TGTGCCAGCTCCCAATACGAGCAGTACTTC
CASSQYEQYF
>.|TRBJ1-3|TRBV30|.
TGTGCCTGGAGTGATGCTAACTCTGGAAACACCATATATTTT
CAWSDANSGNTIYF
>.|TRBJ2-1|TRBV15|.
TGTGCCACCAGCGGTTCTATCTACAATGAGCAGTTCTTC
CATSGSIYNEQFF
>.|TRBJ1-6|TRBV30|.
TGTGCTCGGATGGCCCGGGAGACGAATTCACCCCTCCACTTT
CARMARETNSPLHF
>.|TRBJ1-1|TRBV19|.
TGTGCCAGTTCCCCGAGAGGATCTCCGGCTTTCTTT
CASSPRGSPAFF